The clone carrying this T cell receptor beta chain showed up just a few times. TCR beta VDJ combinations and CDR3 sequences were profiled from genomic DNA. One entry per CDR3 protein results from TCRdb running MiXCR on the reads. Of about 120,000 distinct CDR3 sequences listed, 55% to 60% are singletons. The sequenced patients had an expansion of CD8+CD57+ cells seen by flow cytometry. Receipt of therapy had not occurred in any patient by the time of blood sampling. This specimen belongs to a study of CD8+CD57+ T cells in acquired aplastic anemia. Study-level background: DNA recovered from sorted CD4+ and CD8+ cells had a mean of about 3.5 ug.

Germline lookup yields CDR1 DFQATT and CDR2 SNEGSKA (reference sequence). CDR3 length: 12 residues. With 6 bases removed from V and 7 bases from J, the gap between germline ends came to 15 bases. The sample comprised sorted CD4+, CD8+, or CD8+CD57+ T cells (not recorded which) from PBMCs. This receptor was identified in a human donor with aplastic anemia. The rearrangement links TRBV20-1 to TRBJ2-5; unclear D gene. The CDR3: CSAVSAIGTQYF. The CDR3 DNA follows: TGCAGTGCAGTGTCCGCCATTGGGACCCAGTACTTC.